This T cell receptor beta chain was obtained from a study of identical twins' blood T cells. Six healthy women, forming three identical twin pairs, donated samples. TCR cDNA libraries were made from RNA using a previously described, modified protocol. Each TCR cDNA library carried sample-specific barcodes on both ends. TCRdb re-derived calls from the 5' RACE reads in MiXCR, one entry per CDR3 protein. The sample comprises a few hundred thousand distinct CDR3 sequences, about 28% of which are singletons, and around 5.6% rests with the top ten. Points from the study as a whole: Twins shared more top CDR3 clonotypes than unrelated donors did.

Worth noting for this clonotype: Its antigen is unidentified.

The CDR3 spans 20 residues. V trimming: 6 bases; J trimming: 7 bases; junction bases outside the gene matches: 26. Germline CDR1 reads SQVTM; CDR2 reads ANQGSEA. The rearrangement uses TRBV29-1 and TRBJ2-1; 11 nucleotides match TRBD2. Input material: PBMCs. The source is a woman between 18 and 55 years old in good health. The CDR3 coding sequence is TGCAGCGTGGGGACGTGGTTCGGCACCGTCCCGACTAGCGGGGATAATGAGCAGTTCTTC. This codes for CSVGTWFGTVPTSGDNEQFF.